This T cell receptor beta chain comes out of a study of metastatic and nonmetastatic thyroid tumors. Study in general: From malignant and benign thyroid patients, repertoires in blood and in tumor or nodule tissue were compared. Study conclusions and caveats: The reported finding was significantly higher TCR beta diversity in malignant thyroid tumors relative to benign nodules, in blood and tumor.

Per the authors' pipeline: For papillary thyroid cancer, a distant-metastasis classifier was constructed from CDR3 differences observed across clinicopathological groups. TCRdb re-analyzed the PCR reads using MiXCR. TCRdb's processing, not the authors' own work, is the source of the V and J calls. The sample gives 30,000 to 35,000 clones, roughly 15% of which show up once; roughly 7.1% is in the top ten. The CDR3 is 15 amino acids. The V end lost 8 bases, the J end lost 0 bases, and 16 bases lay between the germline ends. There are many counts of this clone. The antigen is unknown. All patients were treatment-naive before thyroid surgery.

The chain is built from TRBV12-3 or TRBV12-4 and TRBJ1-1, with D perhaps matching TRBD1 (5 bases). Input material: blood. The sequence derives from a female donor with papillary thyroid cancer or a benign thyroid nodule (not recorded which). Some clones in this sample may be carry-over from other donors' samples. The CDR3 reads CASLPWGGMNTEAFF. As DNA, the CDR3 is TGTGCCAGCCTCCCTTGGGGGGGGATGAACACTGAAGCTTTCTTT.